This TCR beta chain was observed in a study of shared clonotypes between healthy human individuals. All donors were healthy HIV-negative adults lacking recent acute infections or vaccinations. Per germline, CDR1 KGHSH and CDR2 LQKENI. The length of the CDR3 is 15 residues. V lost 3 bases, J lost 9 bases, and 18 bases lay in between. Study processing details: Junction-only sequences without quality scores were provided by ImmunoSEQ, so filtering was different. The repertoire was sequenced with immunoSEQ multiplex PCR; TCRdb's copy has only in-frame clones and lacks some. That table supplies the V and J calls and clone size; D and trimming were determined from the DNA. In the table there are approximately 460,000 clones, approximately 77% of which are singletons.

The clonotype was recovered from a woman in her 40s in good health. Some clones in this sample may be carry-over from other donors' samples. The sample consisted of PBMCs. The V and J genes are TRBV18 and TRBJ2-4, with D maybe TRBD2 (6 bases). CDR3 loop: CASSPGEASRGIQYF. The CDR3, as DNA: TGTGCCAGCTCACCGGGGGAGGCCTCTAGGGGCATTCAGTACTTC.